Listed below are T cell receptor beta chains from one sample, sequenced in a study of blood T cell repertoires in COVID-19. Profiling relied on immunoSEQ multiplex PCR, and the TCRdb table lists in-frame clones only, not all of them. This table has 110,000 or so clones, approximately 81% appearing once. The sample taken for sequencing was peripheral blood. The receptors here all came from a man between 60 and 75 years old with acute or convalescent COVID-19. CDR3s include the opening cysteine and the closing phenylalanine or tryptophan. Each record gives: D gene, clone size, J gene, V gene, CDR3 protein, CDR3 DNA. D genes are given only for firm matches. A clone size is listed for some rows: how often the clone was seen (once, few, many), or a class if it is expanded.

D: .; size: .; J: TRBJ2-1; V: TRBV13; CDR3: CASSFYGWGDEQFF; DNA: TGTGCCAGCAGCTTCTACGGGTGGGGGGATGAGCAGTTCTTC
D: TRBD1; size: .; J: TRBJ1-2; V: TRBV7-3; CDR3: CASSHGQGGGYTF; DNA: TGTGCCAGCAGTCATGGACAGGGGGGTGGCTACACCTTC
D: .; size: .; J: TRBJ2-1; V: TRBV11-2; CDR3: CASSLDRVEQFF; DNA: TGTGCCAGCAGCTTAGATCGGGTTGAGCAGTTCTTC
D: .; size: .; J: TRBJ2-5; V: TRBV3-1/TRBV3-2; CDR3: CASSQSDGRETQYF; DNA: TGTGCCAGCAGCCAATCCGACGGGAGAGAGACCCAGTACTTC
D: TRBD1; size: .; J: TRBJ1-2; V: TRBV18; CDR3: CASSSRDRGQVGGYTF; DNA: TGTGCCAGCTCAAGCCGGGACAGGGGGCAAGTTGGCGGCTACACCTTC
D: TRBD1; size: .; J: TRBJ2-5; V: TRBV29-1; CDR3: CSVEPNRGRGIRETQYF; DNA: TGCAGCGTTGAGCCAAACAGGGGGCGAGGCATCCGGGAGACCCAGTACTTC
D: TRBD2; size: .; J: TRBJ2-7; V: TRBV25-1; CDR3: CASSASGAPYEQYF; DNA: TGTGCCAGCAGTGCTAGCGGGGCCCCCTACGAGCAGTACTTC
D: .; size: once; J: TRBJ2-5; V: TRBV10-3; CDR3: CAISYRVGETQYF; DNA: TGTGCCATCAGTTACAGGGTGGGGGAGACCCAGTACTTC
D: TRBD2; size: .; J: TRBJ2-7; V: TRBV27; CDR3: CASSFPSGRAGGYEQYF; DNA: TGTGCCAGCAGTTTCCCTAGCGGGAGGGCCGGGGGTTACGAGCAGTACTTC
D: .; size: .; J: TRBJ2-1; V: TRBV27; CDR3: CASSFYRSNEQFF; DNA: TGTGCCAGCAGTTTCTACAGGTCCAATGAGCAGTTCTTC
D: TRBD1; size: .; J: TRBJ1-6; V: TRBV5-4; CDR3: CASSGMTGGNSPLHF; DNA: TGTGCCAGCAGCGGAATGACAGGGGGGAATTCACCCCTCCACTTT
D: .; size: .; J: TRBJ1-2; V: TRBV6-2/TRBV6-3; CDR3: CASSYGPGDGNTF; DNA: TGTGCCAGCAGTTACGGCCCAGGGGACGGAAACACCTTC
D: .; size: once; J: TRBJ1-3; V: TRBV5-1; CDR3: CASSWTENSGNTIYF; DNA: TGCGCCAGCAGCTGGACAGAGAACTCTGGAAACACCATATATTTT
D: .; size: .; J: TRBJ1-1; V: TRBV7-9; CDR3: CASSQTQNTEAFF; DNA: TGTGCCAGCAGCCAGACTCAGAACACTGAAGCTTTCTTT
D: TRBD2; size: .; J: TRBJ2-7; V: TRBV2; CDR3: CASRTSGTSYEQYF; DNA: TGTGCCTCCCGGACTAGCGGAACTTCCTACGAGCAGTACTTC
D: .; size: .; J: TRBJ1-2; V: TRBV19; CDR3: CASSIGSGGYTF; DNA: TGTGCCAGTAGTATAGGGAGTGGAGGCTACACCTTC
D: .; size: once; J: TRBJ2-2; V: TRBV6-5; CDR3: CASRGRLPGTGELFF; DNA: TGTGCCAGCCGCGGGCGACTGCCTGGAACCGGGGAGCTGTTTTTT
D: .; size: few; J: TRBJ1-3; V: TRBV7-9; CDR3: CASSMGDTSGNTIYF; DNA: TGTGCCAGCAGCATGGGGGACACCTCTGGAAACACCATATATTTT
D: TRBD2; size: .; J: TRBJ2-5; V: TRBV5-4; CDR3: CASSSQAGEGETQYF; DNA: TGTGCCAGCAGCTCGCAAGCGGGAGAGGGGGAGACCCAGTACTTC
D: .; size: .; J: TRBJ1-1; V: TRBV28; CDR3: CASTPGDFAAFF; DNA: TGTGCCAGCACTCCGGGGGATTTCGCCGCTTTCTTT
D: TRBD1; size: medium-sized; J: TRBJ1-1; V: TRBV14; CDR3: CASSAPGQLNTEAFF; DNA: TGTGCCAGCAGCGCACCGGGACAGTTGAACACTGAAGCTTTCTTT